Following are 11 T cell receptor beta chains from one sample sequenced in a study of T cell responses to AZD1222 COVID-19 vaccine. The protocol was immunoSEQ multiplex PCR, while the TCRdb copy is restricted to in-frame clones and leaves out a portion. The sample records about 150,000 clones, approximately 88% being singletons. This specimen consisted of peripheral blood, obtained on day 0 of AZD1222 vaccination. These receptors originate from an adult in good health.

This chain links TRBV5-1 with TRBJ1-1; TRBD1 might be the D (5 bases). Deletions cut 4 bases from V and 1 base from J, with 11 bases between. CDR3 size: 14 residues. Germline V gene lookup returns CDR1 SGHRS and CDR2 YFSETQ. The CDR3 DNA reads TGCGCCAGCAGCCTCTGGGGGTCGAACACTGAAGCTTTCTTT. This codes for CASSLWGSNTEAFF. The entire variable domain, with the rest obtained from reference TRBV5-1 and TRBJ1-1, is as follows: KAGVTQTPRYLIKTRGQQVTLSCSPISGHRSVSWYQQTPGQGLQFLFEYFSETQRNKGNFPGRFSGRQFSNSRSEMNVSTLELGDSALYLCASSLWGSNTEAFFGQGTRLTVV.

This clone has more than one count but fewer than ten. This sequence joins TRBV7-2 and TRBJ2-5; D is undetermined. Trimming took off 5 bases at V and 1 base at J, with 5 bases between the two ends. Germline CDR1 and CDR2: SGHTA and FQGNSA. This CDR3 comprises 12 residues. CDR3 loop: CASSPLQETQYF. The DNA of the CDR3 is TGTGCCAGCAGCCCCCTCCAAGAGACCCAGTACTTC. The entire variable domain, with the rest obtained from reference TRBV7-2 and TRBJ2-5, is as follows: GAGVSQSPSNKVTEKGKDVELRCDPISGHTALYWYRQSLGQGLEFLIYFQGNSAPDKSGLPSDRFSAERTGGSVSTLTIQRTQQEDSAVYLCASSPLQETQYFGPGTRLLVL.

The chain uses TRBV20-1 and TRBJ1-1; D is undetermined. This CDR3 has 13 amino acids. V dropped 3 bases and J dropped 1 base, with 9 bases sitting between them. Germline CDR1 is DFQATT and CDR2 is SNEGSKA (reference sequence). CDR3 nucleotide sequence: TGCAGTGCTAGTCCGGGCGGGAACACTGAAGCTTTCTTT. It is translated as CSASPGGNTEAFF.

The chain recombines TRBV3-1 (or the pseudogene TRBV3-2) with TRBJ1-2, with D uncertain. The ends were cut back, 0 bases at V and 8 bases at J, with 10 bases in the middle. This CDR3 contains 13 residues. Germline V gene lookup returns CDR1 LGHDT and CDR2 YNNKEL (reference sequence). The chain's CDR3 is CASSQDTFEGYTF. CDR3 sequence (DNA): TGTGCCAGCAGCCAAGACACTTTTGAGGGCTACACCTTC.

The chain links TRBV30 to TRBJ1-1, with 10 bases aligning to TRBD1. CDR3 length: 12 amino acids. The J segment lost 5 bases and the V segment lost 8 bases, leaving 5 bases of the junction unmatched. The germline CDR1 and CDR2 sequences are GTSNPN and SVGIG (reference sequence). DNA for the CDR3: TGTGCCCTCTGGACAGGGGGTACTGAAGCTTTCTTT. Its protein is CALWTGGTEAFF. Using reference TRBV30 and TRBJ1-1 for the parts outside the CDR3, the full variable domain is SQTIHQWPATLVQPVGSPLSLECTVEGTSNPNLYWYRQAAGRGLQLLFYSVGIGQISSEVPQNLSASRPQDRQFILSSKKLLLSDSGFYLCALWTGGTEAFFGQGTRLTVV.

V usage is TRBV6-5 and J usage is TRBJ2-7; D may be TRBD2 (5 bases). CDR3 length: 14 residues. V lost 6 bases and J lost 0, with 12 bases in between. CDR1 is MNHEY, CDR2 SVGAGI, per germline. The DNA of the CDR3 is TGTGCCAGCAGGGATTCAGGACTCTCCTACGAGCAGTACTTC. It yields the protein CASRDSGLSYEQYF.

This chain uses TRBV18 with TRBJ2-2, with 8 nucleotides matching TRBD2. The V gene's germline CDR1 is KGHSH and CDR2 LQKENI. This CDR3 has 18 amino acids. Trimming took 3 bases from V and 0 from J; bases not matched to a gene: 9. CDR3 amino acids: CASSPSRGGAPNTGELFF. The CDR3 bases are TGTGCCAGCTCACCCTCACGGGGGGGGGCGCCGAACACCGGGGAGCTGTTTTTT.

This clone has a single count. The V and J genes are TRBV10-2 and TRBJ2-7, with D maybe TRBD2 (7 bases). The CDR3 runs to 13 residues. Trimming took 3 bases from V and 5 from J, leaving 11 bases between them. Per the germline V gene, CDR1 is WSHSY and CDR2 is SAAADI. Here the CDR3 reads CASSERGAHEQYF. The CDR3 nucleotides read TGCGCCAGCAGTGAACGGGGGGCCCACGAGCAGTACTTC.

The chain links TRBV20-1 to TRBJ1-2; D ambiguous. Trimming removed 3 bases at V and 7 bases at J, with 15 bases between. Germline lookup yields CDR1 DFQATT and CDR2 SNEGSKA (reference sequence). CDR3 size: 13 residues. The CDR3 reads CSASSGEGFGYTF. The CDR3 DNA follows: TGCAGTGCTAGTTCCGGGGAAGGCTTTGGCTACACCTTC.

This clone was detected only a few times. The chain recombines TRBV12-2 with TRBJ2-2. TRBV12-2 has pseudogene status. The CDR3 contains 16 residues. This CDR3 is CASRSPLPALAGELFF. The CDR3 nucleotides are TGTGCAAGTCGCTCCCCACTTCCGGCGTTGGCCGGGGAGCTGTTTTTT.

The chain uses TRBV12-3 or TRBV12-4 and TRBJ2-7; D may match TRBD1 or TRBD2 (5 bases each). The ends were cut back, 3 bases at V and 7 bases at J, with 13 bases in the middle. The CDR3 is 13 amino acids. This CDR3 is CASSLGRSVEQYF. The CDR3 DNA is TGTGCCAGCAGTTTGGGACGGAGCGTAGAGCAGTACTTC.